What follows are 23 T cell receptor beta chains derived from one specimen sequenced in a study of identifying expanded T cells in peripheral blood. Clones were read by immunoSEQ multiplex PCR, and TCRdb kept only the in-frame ones, dropping some. The sample consists of about 110,000 clones, around 88% of them appearing once. Sequencing was carried out using blood. The receptor set was obtained from a person between 18 and 69 years old in good health.

The chain links TRBV6-6 to TRBJ1-2; D gene ambiguous. Trimming stripped 4 bases from V and 2 bases from J, with 8 bases between. The germline V gene encodes CDR1 MNHNY and CDR2 SVGAGI (reference sequence). CDR3 length: 13 residues. In DNA form, the CDR3 reads TGTGCCAGCAGTTTTGGACCGAACTATGGCTACACCTTC. Its protein is CASSFGPNYGYTF.

This chain connects TRBV7-2 to TRBJ1-1, with 8 bases lining up with TRBD1. The CDR3 sequence is 14 residues long. The germline V gene encodes CDR1 SGHTA and CDR2 FQGNSA. Germline trimming cut 5 bases from V and 8 bases from J; bases unmatched to any gene: 10. The CDR3 DNA follows: TGTGCCAGCAGCCCCGGGACAGGAGATTTCGAAGCTTTCTTT. It translates to CASSPGTGDFEAFF.

The gene calls are TRBV20-1 and TRBJ1-4; 9 nucleotides line up with TRBD1. Germline V lookup: CDR1 DFQATT, CDR2 SNEGSKA (reference sequence). Trimming cost V 7 bases and J 7 bases; bases outside gene matches: 1. The CDR3 is 11 residues long. Here the CDR3 DNA reads TGCAGTGGACAGGGGGGTGAAAAACTGTTTTTT. Protein: CSGQGGEKLFF.

This clone is a singleton in its sample. The chain couples TRBV11-1 to TRBJ2-3; 8 bases map to TRBD1. The CDR3 is made up of 16 amino acids. V shed 5 bases, J shed 1 base, and the junction held 8 bases outside the gene matches. Germline V CDR1 and CDR2: SGHAT, FQDESV (reference sequence). CDR3 region: CASSLAGQAGTDTQYF. CDR3 coding DNA: TGTGCCAGCAGCCTTGCGGGACAGGCGGGCACAGATACGCAGTATTTT.

This rearrangement joins TRBV5-4 to TRBJ2-7; 10 bases are a match to TRBD2. The germline CDR1 and CDR2 sequences are SGHNT and YYREEE (reference sequence). This CDR3 is 13 amino acids long. Trimming took 7 bases from V and 6 from J; bases not matched to a gene: 7. In nucleotides, the CDR3 is TGTGCCAGCGGTCTAGCGGGGGAGACCGAGCAGTACTTC. This codes for CASGLAGETEQYF.

The rearrangement links TRBV9 to TRBJ1-1; the match to TRBD1 covers 7 bases. The trim removed 4 bases at V and 4 bases at J, leaving 7 bases unmatched. Germline-derived CDR1 and CDR2 are SGDLS and YYNGEE. The CDR3 has 14 amino acids. The CDR3 here is CASSPRRDSTEAFF. The CDR3 bases are TGTGCCAGCAGCCCCCGAAGGGACAGCACTGAAGCTTTCTTT.

The genes are TRBV6-1 and TRBJ1-1, with D perhaps matching TRBD1 (5 bases). Trimming took 8 bases from V and 3 from J, leaving 13 bases between them. In germline, CDR1 is MNHNS, CDR2 SASEGT. This CDR3 comprises 13 residues. The CDR3 protein is CASRWGEDTEAFF. For the CDR3, the DNA is TGTGCCAGCCGGTGGGGGGAGGACACTGAAGCTTTCTTT.

V gene TRBV11-1 combines with J gene TRBJ1-1; unclear D gene. CDR1 is SGHAT and CDR2 is FQDESV in the germline V gene (reference sequence). The CDR3 extends over 12 amino acids. Trimming cost V 1 base and J 12 bases, with 12 bases left between them. CDR3 DNA sequence: TGTGCCAGCAGCTTAGGCGGCGGACGCCCTTTCTTT. Residues: CASSLGGGRPFF.

The chain links TRBV7-2 to TRBJ2-7, with 8 positions matching TRBD1. V lost 4 bases to trimming and J lost 7 bases; unmatched junction nucleotides: 9. Germline V gene lookup returns CDR1 SGHTA and CDR2 FQGNSA. The CDR3 is 14 amino acids. CDR3 residues: CASSSDREIGEQYF. For the CDR3, the DNA is TGTGCCAGCAGCTCGGACAGGGAAATAGGGGAGCAGTACTTC.

V is TRBV28 and J is TRBJ1-5; D is possibly TRBD1 (5 bases). The germline V gene has CDR1 MDHEN and CDR2 SYDVKM. The CDR3 extends over 15 amino acids. Trimming shortened V by 3 bases and J by 3 bases, and 12 bases separated the two germline ends. The CDR3 DNA is TGTGCCAGCAGTTTTCCGCGGGGGATCAATCAGCCCCAGCATTTT. This codes for CASSFPRGINQPQHF.

The rearrangement joins TRBV7-2 to TRBJ1-1; no reliable D call. Germline assignment: CDR1 SGHTA and CDR2 FQGNSA. V was clipped by 3 bases and J by 3 bases, with 17 bases between them. The CDR3 extends over 16 amino acids. In DNA form, the CDR3 reads TGTGCCAGCAGCTTGCGGACCGGGGTCGCCGACACTGAAGCTTTCTTT. This codes for CASSLRTGVADTEAFF.

The V gene is TRBV28, the J gene TRBJ2-5, with D possibly TRBD2 on 5 matching bases. V lost 7 bases and J 2 bases, leaving 23 bases between the germline ends. Germline values: CDR1 MDHEN, CDR2 SYDVKM. The CDR3 loop spans 17 amino acids. CDR3 protein: CASTSVEDGIVQETQYF. The CDR3 DNA follows: TGTGCCAGCACTTCTGTAGAGGACGGGATAGTTCAAGAGACCCAGTACTTC.

The gene calls are TRBV5-1 and TRBJ2-6; 9 positions agree with TRBD1. J lost 9 bases, V lost 4 bases, and 17 bases had no gene match. This CDR3 is 18 amino acids long. In germline, CDR1 is SGHRS, CDR2 YFSETQ. CDR3 amino acids: CASSQRTGVRLGDNVLTF. The CDR3 nucleotides are TGCGCCAGCAGCCAAAGGACAGGGGTTCGTCTGGGAGACAACGTCCTGACTTTC.

The CDR3 here is CASSEFGQVNTGELFF. The CDR3 DNA reads TGTGCCAGCAGTGAATTTGGTCAAGTTAACACCGGGGAGCTGTTTTTT. The J gene is TRBJ2-2, the V gene TRBV25-1; D is ambiguous. The germline V gene encodes CDR1 MGHDK and CDR2 SYGVNS. V was cut by 1 base and J by 2 bases, with 11 bases left in between. The CDR3 length is 16 residues.

A single count supports this clone. The rearrangement links TRBV6-5 to TRBJ2-2; D remains unclear. Between the trimmed V and J ends, which lost 0 bases and 8 bases, there was a span of 10 bases. Germline values: CDR1 MNHEY, CDR2 SVGAGI. The CDR3 extends over 14 amino acids. CDR3 residues: CASSYSWLGGELFF. The DNA of the CDR3 is TGTGCCAGCAGTTACTCGTGGCTGGGGGGGGAGCTGTTTTTT.

The J gene is TRBJ1-2, the V gene TRBV19, with 8 bases that match TRBD1. Germline V CDR1 and CDR2: LNHDA, SQIVND (reference sequence). Germline trimming cut 7 bases from V and 4 bases from J; bases unmatched to any gene: 8. The CDR3 is 14 amino acids. The CDR3 loop is CASTPGQGSYGYTF. The CDR3, as DNA: TGTGCCAGTACCCCCGGACAGGGTAGCTATGGCTACACCTTC.

This clone has only a few counts. The chain uses TRBV7-9 and TRBJ1-3; 8 bases map to TRBD1. The length of the CDR3 is 17 residues. The V segment lost 4 bases and the J segment 6 bases; nucleotides outside the gene matches: 14. CDR1 is SEHNR and CDR2 is FQNEAQ in the germline V gene (reference sequence). The DNA for the CDR3 is TGTGCCAGCAGCTCGCAGCGGACAGGGAGGTTCGAAAACACCATATATTTT. Its translation: CASSSQRTGRFENTIYF.

The chain couples TRBV5-5 to TRBJ1-1; D not resolved. The CDR3 extends over 15 amino acids. Looked up from germline, CDR1 is SGHKS and CDR2 is YYEKEE (reference sequence). The V end was cut by 2 bases, the J end by 0 bases, with 11 bases between. In DNA form, the CDR3 reads TGTGCCAGCAGCTTTCGGTTCGAGCTGAACACTGAAGCTTTCTTT. Amino acid sequence: CASSFRFELNTEAFF. The whole variable domain, filled in from reference TRBV5-5 and TRBJ1-1, reads DAGVTQSPTHLIKTRGQQVTLRCSPISGHKSVSWYQQVLGQGPQFIFQYYEKEERGRGNFPDRFSARQFPNYSSELNVNALLLGDSALYLCASSFRFELNTEAFFGQGTRLTVV.

This chain uses TRBV19 with TRBJ1-3; D ambiguous. The germline V gene encodes CDR1 LNHDA and CDR2 SQIVND (reference sequence). V was clipped by 10 bases and J by 0 bases, with 10 bases between them. The CDR3 has 13 residues. CDR3 DNA: TGTGCCACCCGTGTTATCTCTGGAAACACCATATATTTT. As protein: CATRVISGNTIYF.

This sequence joins TRBV18 and TRBJ1-3, with D perhaps TRBD1 (5 bases). The CDR3 runs to 14 residues. Germline values: CDR1 KGHSH, CDR2 LQKENI. Trimming cost V 0 bases and J 5 bases, with 8 bases left between them. The CDR3: CASSPPRGRNTIYF. The DNA for the CDR3 is TGTGCCAGCTCACCACCCCGGGGGAGAAACACCATATATTTT.

The J gene is TRBJ1-2, the V gene TRBV19; TRBD1 might be the D (5 bases). This CDR3 spans 13 amino acids. Trimming took off 6 bases at V and 2 bases at J, with 10 bases between the two ends. CDR1 is LNHDA and CDR2 is SQIVND in the germline V gene (reference sequence). Here the CDR3 reads CASSPTENYGYTF. The CDR3 coding sequence is TGTGCCAGTAGCCCGACAGAGAACTATGGCTACACCTTC. The full variable domain, with the rest looked up from reference TRBV19 and TRBJ1-2, is DGGITQSPKYLFRKEGQNVTLSCEQNLNHDAMYWYRQDPGQGLRLIYYSQIVNDFQKGDIAEGYSVSREKKESFPLTVTSAQKNPTAFYLCASSPTENYGYTFGSGTRLTVV.

The chain has TRBV6-1 and TRBJ1-2; no firm D call. V lost 8 bases and J 1 base, leaving 14 bases between the germline ends. Germline CDR1 MNHNS, CDR2 SASEGT. The length of the CDR3 is 14 residues. The CDR3 sequence: CASSMDHRNYGYTF. As DNA, the CDR3 is TGTGCCAGCTCCATGGATCATCGTAACTATGGCTACACCTTC.

The chain links TRBV4-3 to TRBJ2-1; D is possibly TRBD1 or TRBD2 (5 bases each). Trimming took 0 bases from V and 10 from J, leaving 10 bases between them. CDR3 length: 13 residues. Germline-derived CDR1 and CDR2 are LGHNA and YSLEER. The chain's CDR3 is CASSQEPGTEQFF. CDR3 bases: TGCGCCAGCAGCCAAGAACCGGGGACGGAGCAGTTCTTC.